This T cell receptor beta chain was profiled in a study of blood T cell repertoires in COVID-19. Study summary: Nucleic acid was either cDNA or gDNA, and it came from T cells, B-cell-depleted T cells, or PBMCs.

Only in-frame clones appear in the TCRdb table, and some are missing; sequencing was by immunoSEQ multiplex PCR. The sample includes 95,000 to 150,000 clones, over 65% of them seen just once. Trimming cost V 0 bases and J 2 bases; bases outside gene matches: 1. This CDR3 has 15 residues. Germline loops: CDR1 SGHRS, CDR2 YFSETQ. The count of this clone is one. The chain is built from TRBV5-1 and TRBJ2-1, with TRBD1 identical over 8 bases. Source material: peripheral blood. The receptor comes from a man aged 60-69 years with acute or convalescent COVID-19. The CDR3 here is CASSLGQGPYNEQFF. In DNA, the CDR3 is TGCGCCAGCAGCTTGGGACAGGGGCCCTACAATGAGCAGTTCTTC.